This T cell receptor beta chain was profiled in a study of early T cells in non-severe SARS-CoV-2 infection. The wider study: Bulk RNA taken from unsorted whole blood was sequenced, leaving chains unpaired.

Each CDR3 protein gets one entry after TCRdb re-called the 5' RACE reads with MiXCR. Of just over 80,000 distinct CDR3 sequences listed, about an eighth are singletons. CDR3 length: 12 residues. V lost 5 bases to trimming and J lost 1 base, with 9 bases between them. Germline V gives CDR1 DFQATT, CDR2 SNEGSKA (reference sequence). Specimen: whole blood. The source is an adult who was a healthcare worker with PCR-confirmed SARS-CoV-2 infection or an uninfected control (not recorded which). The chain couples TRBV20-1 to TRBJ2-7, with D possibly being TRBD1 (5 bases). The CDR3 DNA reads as TGCAGTGCTGACCAGGGATCCTACGAGCAGTACTTC. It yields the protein CSADQGSYEQYF.